One sample yielded the 31 T cell receptor beta chains listed below, sequenced in a study of radiation and T cells in renal cell carcinoma. The time point was: blood 2 weeks post-SBRT. The sample's treatment: 15 Gy SBRT to primary tumor, nephrectomy 4 weeks later. Assay: immunoSEQ multiplex PCR; the TCRdb copy retains only in-frame clones and omits some. The sample lists some 150,000 clones, roughly 90% occurring once. Material: blood, obtained from a patient whose treatment included radiotherapy and nephrectomy. All receptors come from a woman in her forties or fifties with renal cell carcinoma.

The chain combines TRBV5-1 with TRBJ1-2, with D uncertain. This CDR3 region has 14 residues. Germline CDR1 SGHRS, CDR2 YFSETQ. Trimming removed 1 base from V and 2 bases from J, with 9 bases in between. The CDR3 nucleotides are TGCGCCAGCAGCTTGAGGCAGATAAACTATGGCTACACCTTC. Protein product: CASSLRQINYGYTF. The entire variable domain, with the rest obtained from reference TRBV5-1 and TRBJ1-2, is as follows: KAGVTQTPRYLIKTRGQQVTLSCSPISGHRSVSWYQQTPGQGLQFLFEYFSETQRNKGNFPGRFSGRQFSNSRSEMNVSTLELGDSALYLCASSLRQINYGYTFGSGTRLTVV.

This chain links TRBV11-2 with TRBJ2-7; D possibly uses TRBD1 or TRBD2 (6 bases each). The CDR3 totals 15 residues. Germline V gene lookup returns CDR1 SGHAT and CDR2 FQNNGV. Trimming removed 7 bases from V and 3 bases from J, with 19 bases in between. The CDR3 is CASNHLGGSSYEQYF. CDR3 bases: TGTGCCAGCAACCACCTGGGGGGCAGTAGCTACGAGCAGTACTTC. Based on the CDR3 plus reference TRBV11-2 and TRBJ2-7, the full variable domain is EAGVAQSPRYKIIEKRQSVAFWCNPISGHATLYWYQQILGQGPKLLIQFQNNGVVDDSQLPKDRFSAERLKGVDSTLKIQPAKLEDSAVYLCASNHLGGSSYEQYFGPGTRLTVT.

The J gene is TRBJ1-6, the V gene TRBV19; no definite D call. The CDR3 sequence is 15 residues long. V lost 7 bases, J lost 0 bases, and 10 bases lay in between. The germline gives CDR1 LNHDA, CDR2 SQIVND (reference sequence). The CDR3 protein is CASNSQSSYNSPLHF. The DNA of the CDR3 is TGTGCCAGTAATTCCCAAAGCTCCTATAATTCACCCCTCCACTTT.

The chain combines TRBV4-2 with TRBJ2-7, with D tentatively TRBD1 or TRBD2 (5 bases each). The CDR3 loop spans 15 amino acids. The V end was cut by 0 bases, the J end by 2 bases, with 11 bases between. Germline loops: CDR1 LGHNA, CDR2 YNFKEQ. CDR3 protein: CASSQDTLGPYEQYF. Here the CDR3 DNA reads TGTGCCAGCAGCCAAGATACCCTGGGACCCTACGAGCAGTACTTC.

The chain combines TRBV5-6 with TRBJ1-1, with D perhaps TRBD1 (5 bases). CDR3 length: 14 residues. Trimming removed 2 bases at V and 0 bases at J, with 8 bases between. Germline V gene data show CDR1 as SGHDT and CDR2 as YYEEEE. CDR3 protein: CASSFPGLNTEAFF. In nucleotides, the CDR3 is TGTGCCAGCAGCTTCCCAGGGCTGAACACTGAAGCTTTCTTT.

V and J are TRBV7-2 and TRBJ1-1; D might be TRBD1 (6 bases). Between the trimmed V and J ends, which lost 5 bases and 6 bases, there was a span of 19 bases. This CDR3 has 15 amino acids. Germline V gene sequence: CDR1 SGHTA, CDR2 FQGNSA. Written as DNA, the CDR3 is TGTGCCAGCAGCACCGAGCTAGGGGGAGGGGCTGAAGCTTTCTTT. Residues: CASSTELGGGAEAFF. The whole variable domain, filled in from reference TRBV7-2 and TRBJ1-1, reads GAGVSQSPSNKVTEKGKDVELRCDPISGHTALYWYRQSLGQGLEFLIYFQGNSAPDKSGLPSDRFSAERTGGSVSTLTIQRTQQEDSAVYLCASSTELGGGAEAFFGQGTRLTVV.

This rearrangement joins TRBV5-4 to TRBJ1-6; no clear D. Trimming took 0 bases from V and 4 from J, leaving 5 bases between them. The CDR3 spans 14 residues. The germline CDR1 and CDR2 sequences are SGHNT and YYREEE (reference sequence). DNA of the CDR3: TGTGCCAGCAGCTTGGCAGGATATAATTCACCCCTCCACTTT. It encodes CASSLAGYNSPLHF.

The genes are TRBV6-5 and TRBJ1-2; D gene ambiguous. Germline lookup yields CDR1 MNHEY and CDR2 SVGAGI. Trimming cost V 4 bases and J 3 bases, with 15 bases left between them. The CDR3 is made up of 15 amino acids. In nucleotides, the CDR3 is TGTGCCAGCAGTTTCAGCCCGGGCTCCGACTATGGCTACACCTTC. Protein: CASSFSPGSDYGYTF.

A single count supports this clone. The rearrangement uses TRBV5-4 and TRBJ2-2; TRBD1 agrees at 8 bases. Germline-derived CDR1 and CDR2 are SGHNT and YYREEE (reference sequence). The CDR3 totals 14 residues. The junction had 5 bases not matched to a gene; V was cut back by 5 bases and J by 5 bases. The CDR3 DNA reads as TGTGCCAGCAGGACAACAGGGGGTACCGGGGAGCTGTTTTTT. Translation gives CASRTTGGTGELFF.

The rearrangement uses TRBV7-9 and TRBJ2-6; D uncertain. CDR1 is SEHNR and CDR2 is FQNEAQ in the germline V gene (reference sequence). This CDR3 has 15 residues. V dropped 4 bases and J dropped 8 bases, with 15 bases sitting between them. This CDR3 reads CASSSQGRKSNVLTF. Here the CDR3 DNA reads TGTGCCAGCAGCTCACAAGGGCGAAAGTCCAACGTCCTGACTTTC.

The rearrangement links TRBV5-1 to TRBJ2-3, with D possibly being TRBD1 (6 bases). Trimming left V 4 bases short and J 0 bases short, with 9 bases between. Germline CDR1 is SGHRS and CDR2 is YFSETQ. The CDR3 length is 14 residues. CDR3 sequence (DNA): TGCGCCAGCAGCCCGGACAGAAGCACAGATACGCAGTATTTT. This codes for CASSPDRSTDTQYF.

The rearrangement uses TRBV11-3 and TRBJ2-2; tentatively, D is TRBD1 (5 bases). This CDR3 region has 14 residues. Germline V CDR1 and CDR2: SGHNT, YENEEA. V lost 4 bases to trimming and J lost 0 bases, with 6 bases between them. CDR3 loop: CASSSGSNTGELFF. In DNA, the CDR3 is TGTGCCAGCAGCTCAGGGTCGAACACCGGGGAGCTGTTTTTT. The full variable domain, in which reference TRBV11-3 and TRBJ2-2 provide the parts outside the CDR3, is EAGVVQSPRYKIIEKKQPVAFWCNPISGHNTLYWYLQNLGQGPELLIRYENEEAVDDSQLPKDRFSAERLKGVDSTLKIQPAELGDSAVYLCASSSGSNTGELFFGEGSRLTVL.

This sequence joins TRBV18 and TRBJ2-5, with 7 bases aligning to TRBD1. The CDR3 has 13 amino acids. CDR1 is KGHSH and CDR2 is LQKENI in the germline V gene. V gave up 4 bases and J gave up 5 bases; unmatched junction bases: 4. The CDR3 DNA reads as TGTGCCAGCTCACGACAGGGTGGGGAGACCCAGTACTTC. Residues: CASSRQGGETQYF.

This sequence joins TRBV9 and TRBJ1-4, with TRBD1 matching over 7 bases. The CDR3 runs to 15 residues. Germline values: CDR1 SGDLS, CDR2 YYNGEE. V lost 3 bases to trimming and J lost 8 bases; unmatched junction nucleotides: 10. This chain's CDR3 is CASSAQTGVEEKLFF. CDR3 in DNA: TGTGCCAGCAGCGCTCAAACAGGGGTTGAGGAAAAACTGTTTTTT.

The genes are TRBV9 and TRBJ1-1; no definite D call. V gave up 2 bases and J gave up 4 bases, with 9 bases separating them. Germline values: CDR1 SGDLS, CDR2 YYNGEE. The CDR3 consists of 13 residues. CDR3 amino acids: CASSVALSTEAFF. The CDR3 DNA is TGTGCCAGCAGCGTTGCCCTATCCACTGAAGCTTTCTTT.

The sample holds a few counts of this clone. The chain combines TRBV7-9 with TRBJ1-4, with TRBD1 matching 9 bases. Trimming removed 2 bases from V and 6 bases from J; junction bases left unmatched: 1. CDR1 and CDR2 from the germline V gene are SEHNR and FQNEAQ (reference sequence). The CDR3 has 14 amino acids. The CDR3 DNA reads as TGTGCCAGCAGCTTAACAGGGGGCTATGAAAAACTGTTTTTT. Translating gives CASSLTGGYEKLFF.

This chain connects TRBV6-5 to TRBJ1-4; D call uncertain. The CDR3 contains 14 residues. Germline V gives CDR1 MNHEY, CDR2 SVGAGI. Trimming left V 8 bases short and J 4 bases short, with 14 bases between. The CDR3 DNA is TGTGCCAGCGGACGCGGCAGGCTTAATGAAAAACTGTTTTTT. Translated, it gives CASGRGRLNEKLFF.

V gene TRBV19 combines with J gene TRBJ2-3; 11 nucleotides align to TRBD2. J gave up 2 bases and V 4 bases, and 2 bases lay outside the gene matches. Germline V gene lookup returns CDR1 LNHDA and CDR2 SQIVND (reference sequence). This CDR3 comprises 15 residues. CDR3 in amino acids: CASSTSGGPTDTQYF. The CDR3 DNA sequence: TGTGCCAGTAGTACTAGCGGGGGGCCCACAGATACGCAGTATTTT. Drawing the rest from reference TRBV19 and TRBJ2-3, the complete variable domain is DGGITQSPKYLFRKEGQNVTLSCEQNLNHDAMYWYRQDPGQGLRLIYYSQIVNDFQKGDIAEGYSVSREKKESFPLTVTSAQKNPTAFYLCASSTSGGPTDTQYFGPGTRLTVL.

This clone showed up just a few times. The chain combines TRBV19 with TRBJ1-1; D uncertain. Trimming left V 1 base short and J 2 bases short, with 11 bases between. Per the germline V gene, CDR1 is LNHDA and CDR2 is SQIVND (reference sequence). The CDR3 is 15 amino acids. CDR3 region: CASSIAWGINTEAFF. CDR3 DNA sequence: TGTGCCAGTAGTATAGCCTGGGGAATTAACACTGAAGCTTTCTTT. Full variable domain (remainder filled in from reference TRBV19 and TRBJ1-1): DGGITQSPKYLFRKEGQNVTLSCEQNLNHDAMYWYRQDPGQGLRLIYYSQIVNDFQKGDIAEGYSVSREKKESFPLTVTSAQKNPTAFYLCASSIAWGINTEAFFGQGTRLTVV.

The chain joins TRBV28 to TRBJ1-1, with D tentatively TRBD1 (5 bases). Between the trimmed V and J ends, which lost 5 bases and 10 bases, there was a span of 17 bases. The germline CDR1 and CDR2 sequences are MDHEN and SYDVKM. The CDR3 is 13 amino acids. In nucleotides, the CDR3 is TGTGCCAGCAGTGCCTTCCCAGGGTATCGAGCTTTCTTT. As protein: CASSAFPGYRAFF.

The chain uses TRBV10-3 and TRBJ1-2, with D maybe TRBD1 (5 bases). The CDR3 sequence is 14 residues long. V shed 3 bases and J shed 9 bases, with 17 bases lying between them. CDR1 ENHRY and CDR2 SYGVKD come from the germline V gene. CDR3 bases: TGTGCCATCAGTGAAAGGGGCCGCGGTCCCAGCTACACCTTC. It yields the protein CAISERGRGPSYTF.

V and J are TRBV7-9 and TRBJ1-6; TRBD1 matches 7 bases. Trimming took 4 bases from V and 8 from J; bases not matched to a gene: 8. Germline loops: CDR1 SEHNR, CDR2 FQNEAQ (reference sequence). CDR3 length: 15 residues. The CDR3, as DNA: TGTGCCAGCAGCTCGGGACGGGACAGCTATTCACCCCTCCACTTT. Amino acids: CASSSGRDSYSPLHF.

V and J are TRBV4-2 and TRBJ1-4, with 9 bases that match TRBD1. CDR3 length: 15 residues. The germline gives CDR1 LGHNA, CDR2 YNFKEQ. The V segment lost 4 bases and the J segment 5 bases; nucleotides outside the gene matches: 5. This CDR3 reads CASSLGTGTNEKLFF. As DNA, the CDR3 is TGTGCCAGCAGCCTGGGGACAGGGACAAATGAAAAACTGTTTTTT.

The rearrangement uses TRBV5-6 and TRBJ2-3; D might be TRBD2 (5 bases). This CDR3 is 16 amino acids long. CDR1 is SGHDT and CDR2 is YYEEEE in the germline V gene. V lost 3 bases, J lost 0 bases, and 14 bases lay in between. The CDR3, as DNA: TGTGCCAGCAGCTGGTGGAGCGGCCCTAGCACAGATACGCAGTATTTT. Translating it yields CASSWWSGPSTDTQYF.

This rearrangement joins TRBV19 to TRBJ1-1; D call uncertain. Trimming pared 6 bases from V and 6 bases from J, leaving 14 bases between. The CDR3 consists of 13 residues. From germline, CDR1 is LNHDA and CDR2 SQIVND (reference sequence). CDR3 region: CASRKSPMAEAFF. The CDR3 coding sequence is TGTGCCAGTAGGAAAAGCCCGATGGCTGAAGCTTTCTTT.

V gene TRBV19 combines with J gene TRBJ2-4; TRBD2 matches 7 bases. This CDR3 has 12 amino acids. CDR1 is LNHDA and CDR2 is SQIVND in the germline V gene (reference sequence). With 7 bases clipped from V and 9 bases from J, the junction kept 6 bases outside the gene matches. CDR3 loop: CASTLREGIQYF. In nucleotides, the CDR3 is TGTGCCAGTACCCTGAGGGAGGGCATTCAGTACTTC. Full variable domain (remainder filled in from reference TRBV19 and TRBJ2-4): DGGITQSPKYLFRKEGQNVTLSCEQNLNHDAMYWYRQDPGQGLRLIYYSQIVNDFQKGDIAEGYSVSREKKESFPLTVTSAQKNPTAFYLCASTLREGIQYFGAGTRLSVL.

The chain recombines TRBV6-5 with TRBJ1-1; 7 bases fit TRBD1. The CDR3 is made up of 16 amino acids. Germline CDR1 is MNHEY and CDR2 is SVGAGI. V lost 0 bases and J lost 0; bases outside the gene matches: 4. As DNA, the CDR3 is TGTGCCAGCAGTTACTCCAGGGACAGCTTGAACACTGAAGCTTTCTTT. Protein sequence: CASSYSRDSLNTEAFF.

The chain is built from TRBV19 and TRBJ2-3; 7 bases agree with TRBD1. Trimming took 3 bases from V and 2 from J; bases not matched to a gene: 8. This CDR3 spans 16 amino acids. Germline V gene data show CDR1 as LNHDA and CDR2 as SQIVND (reference sequence). The chain's CDR3 is CASSIQGVFLTDTQYF. In DNA, the CDR3 is TGTGCCAGTAGTATTCAGGGGGTTTTCCTCACAGATACGCAGTATTTT.

The rearrangement links TRBV5-1 to TRBJ2-2, with a weak D call TRBD2 (6 bases). The CDR3 spans 17 residues. The germline gives CDR1 SGHRS, CDR2 YFSETQ. Trimming removed 4 bases at V and 3 bases at J, with 19 bases between. The CDR3 here is CASSLRGAGGYTGELFF. In nucleotides, the CDR3 is TGCGCCAGCAGCCTCCGGGGAGCGGGCGGTTACACCGGGGAGCTGTTTTTT.

The count of this clone is one. The chain employs TRBV2 and TRBJ2-5, with 10 bases matching TRBD1. CDR1 is SNHLY, CDR2 FYNNEI, per germline. This CDR3 contains 14 residues. Germline trimming cut 4 bases from V and 4 bases from J; bases unmatched to any gene: 3. The CDR3 coding sequence is TGTGCCAGCAGTGTGGGGACAGGGGTAGAGACCCAGTACTTC. Its translation: CASSVGTGVETQYF.

The rearrangement uses TRBV19 and TRBJ1-5; 8 bases agree with TRBD1. V lost 8 bases and J lost 4; bases outside the gene matches: 7. The CDR3 runs 14 residues. The germline V gene has CDR1 LNHDA and CDR2 SQIVND (reference sequence). The CDR3 DNA reads TGTGCCAGTTGGGGACAGGAAAGAAATCAGCCCCAGCATTTT. It yields the protein CASWGQERNQPQHF. The full variable domain, with the rest looked up from reference TRBV19 and TRBJ1-5, is DGGITQSPKYLFRKEGQNVTLSCEQNLNHDAMYWYRQDPGQGLRLIYYSQIVNDFQKGDIAEGYSVSREKKESFPLTVTSAQKNPTAFYLCASWGQERNQPQHFGDGTRLSIL.